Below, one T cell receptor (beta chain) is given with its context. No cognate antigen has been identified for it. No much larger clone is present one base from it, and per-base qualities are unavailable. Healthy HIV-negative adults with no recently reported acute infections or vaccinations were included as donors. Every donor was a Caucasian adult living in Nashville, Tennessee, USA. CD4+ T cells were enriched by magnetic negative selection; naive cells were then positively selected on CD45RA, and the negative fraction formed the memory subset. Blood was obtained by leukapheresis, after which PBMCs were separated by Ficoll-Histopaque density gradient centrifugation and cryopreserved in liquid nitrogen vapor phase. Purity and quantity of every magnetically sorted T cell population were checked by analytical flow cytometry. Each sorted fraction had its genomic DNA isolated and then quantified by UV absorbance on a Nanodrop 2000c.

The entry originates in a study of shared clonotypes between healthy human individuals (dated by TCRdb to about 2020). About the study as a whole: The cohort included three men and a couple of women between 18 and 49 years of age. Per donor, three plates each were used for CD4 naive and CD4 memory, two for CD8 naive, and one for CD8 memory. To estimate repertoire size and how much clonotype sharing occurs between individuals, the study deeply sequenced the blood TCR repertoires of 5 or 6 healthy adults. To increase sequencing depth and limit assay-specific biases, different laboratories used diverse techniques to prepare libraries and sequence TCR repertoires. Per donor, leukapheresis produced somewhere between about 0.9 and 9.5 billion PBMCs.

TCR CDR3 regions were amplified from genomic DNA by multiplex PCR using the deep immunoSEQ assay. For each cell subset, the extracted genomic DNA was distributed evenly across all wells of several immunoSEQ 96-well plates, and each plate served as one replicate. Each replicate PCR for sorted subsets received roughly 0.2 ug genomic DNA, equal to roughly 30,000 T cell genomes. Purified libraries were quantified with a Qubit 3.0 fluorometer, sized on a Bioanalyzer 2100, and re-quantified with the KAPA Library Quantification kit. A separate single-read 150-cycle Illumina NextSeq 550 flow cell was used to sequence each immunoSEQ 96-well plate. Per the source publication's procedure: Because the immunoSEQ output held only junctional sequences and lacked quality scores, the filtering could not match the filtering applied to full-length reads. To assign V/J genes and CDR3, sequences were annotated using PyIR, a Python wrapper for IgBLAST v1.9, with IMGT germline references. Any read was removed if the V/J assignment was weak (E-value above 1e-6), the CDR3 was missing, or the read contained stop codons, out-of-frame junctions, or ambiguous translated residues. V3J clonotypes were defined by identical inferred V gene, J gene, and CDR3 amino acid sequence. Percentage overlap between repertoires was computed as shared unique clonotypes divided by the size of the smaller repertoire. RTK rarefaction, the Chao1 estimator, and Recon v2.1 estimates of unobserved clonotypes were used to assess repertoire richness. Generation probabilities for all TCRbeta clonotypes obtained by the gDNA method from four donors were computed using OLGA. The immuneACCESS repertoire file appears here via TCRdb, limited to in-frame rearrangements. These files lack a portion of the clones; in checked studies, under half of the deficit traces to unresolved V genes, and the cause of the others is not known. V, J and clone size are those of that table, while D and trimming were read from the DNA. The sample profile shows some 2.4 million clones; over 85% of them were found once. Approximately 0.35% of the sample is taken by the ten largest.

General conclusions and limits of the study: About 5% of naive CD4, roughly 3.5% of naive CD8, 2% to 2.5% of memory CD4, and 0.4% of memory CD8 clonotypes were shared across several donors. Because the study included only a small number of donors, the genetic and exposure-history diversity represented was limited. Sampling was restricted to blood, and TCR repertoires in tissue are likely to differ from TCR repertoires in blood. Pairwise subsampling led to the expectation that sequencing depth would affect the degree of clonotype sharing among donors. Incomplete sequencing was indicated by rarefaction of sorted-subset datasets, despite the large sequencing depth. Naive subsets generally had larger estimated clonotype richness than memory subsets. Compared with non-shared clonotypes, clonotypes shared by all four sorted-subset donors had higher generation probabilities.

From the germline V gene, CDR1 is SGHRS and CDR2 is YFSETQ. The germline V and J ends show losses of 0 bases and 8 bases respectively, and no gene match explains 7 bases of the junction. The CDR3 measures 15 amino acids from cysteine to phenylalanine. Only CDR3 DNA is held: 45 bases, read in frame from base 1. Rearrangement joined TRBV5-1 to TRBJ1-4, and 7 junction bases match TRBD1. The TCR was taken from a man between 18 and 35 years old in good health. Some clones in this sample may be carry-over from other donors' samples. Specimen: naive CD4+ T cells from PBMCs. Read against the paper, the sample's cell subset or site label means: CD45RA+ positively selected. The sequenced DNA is TGCGCCAGCAGCTTGGAAGGGGGCGCAGGGGAAAAACTGTTTTTT. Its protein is CASSLEGGAGEKLFF.